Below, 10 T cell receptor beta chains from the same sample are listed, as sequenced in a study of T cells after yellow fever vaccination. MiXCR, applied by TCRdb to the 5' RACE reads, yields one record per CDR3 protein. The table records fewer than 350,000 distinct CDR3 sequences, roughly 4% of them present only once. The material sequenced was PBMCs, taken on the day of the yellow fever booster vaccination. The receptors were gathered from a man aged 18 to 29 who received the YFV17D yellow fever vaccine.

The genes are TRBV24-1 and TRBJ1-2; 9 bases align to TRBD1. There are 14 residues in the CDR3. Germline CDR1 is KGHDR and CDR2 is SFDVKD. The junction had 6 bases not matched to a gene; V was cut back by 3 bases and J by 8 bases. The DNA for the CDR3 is TGTGCCACCAGTGATCCGGGACAGGGCGAGGGCTACACCTTC. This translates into CATSDPGQGEGYTF.

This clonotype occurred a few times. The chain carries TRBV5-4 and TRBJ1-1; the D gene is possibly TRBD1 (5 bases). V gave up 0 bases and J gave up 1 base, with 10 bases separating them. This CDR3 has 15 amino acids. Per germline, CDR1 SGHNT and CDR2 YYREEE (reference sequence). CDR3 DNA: TGTGCCAGCAGCTTGGGGCGGGGGACGAACACTGAAGCTTTCTTT. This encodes CASSLGRGTNTEAFF.

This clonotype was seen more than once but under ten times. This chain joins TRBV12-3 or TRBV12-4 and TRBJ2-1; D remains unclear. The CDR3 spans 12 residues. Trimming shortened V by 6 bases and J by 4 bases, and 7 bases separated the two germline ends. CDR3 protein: CASSQEYNEQFF. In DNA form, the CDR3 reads TGTGCCAGCAGCCAGGAATACAATGAGCAGTTCTTC.

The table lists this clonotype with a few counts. CDR3 amino acids: CASSNRDRGNQPQHF. DNA of the CDR3: TGTGCCAGCAGTAACCGGGACAGGGGGAATCAGCCCCAGCATTTT. The J gene is TRBJ1-5, the V gene TRBV7-2; 11 nucleotides agree with TRBD1. CDR3 length: 15 residues. V shed 6 bases and J 4 bases; nucleotides not matched to a gene: 5. CDR1 SGHTA and CDR2 FQGNSA come from the germline V gene.

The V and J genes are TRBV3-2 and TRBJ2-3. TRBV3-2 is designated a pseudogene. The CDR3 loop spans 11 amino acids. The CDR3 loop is CASSHRWPQYF. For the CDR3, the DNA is TGTGCCAGCAGCCATAGGTGGCCGCAGTATTTT.

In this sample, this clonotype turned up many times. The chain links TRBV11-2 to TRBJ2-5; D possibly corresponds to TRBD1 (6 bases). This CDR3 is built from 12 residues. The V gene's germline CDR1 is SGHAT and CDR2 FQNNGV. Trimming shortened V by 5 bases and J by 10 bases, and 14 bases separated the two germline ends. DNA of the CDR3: TGTGCCAGCAGCGCCGAGGGGGTACTCCAGTACTTC. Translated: CASSAEGVLQYF.

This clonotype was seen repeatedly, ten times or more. CDR3 protein: CASRQGQLFSGNTIYF. The CDR3 DNA reads as TGTGCCAGCAGACAAGGACAGCTATTCTCTGGAAACACCATATATTTT. The V and J genes are TRBV5-5 and TRBJ1-3; TRBD1 might be the D (6 bases). Looked up from germline, CDR1 is SGHKS and CDR2 is YYEKEE (reference sequence). Trimming removed 5 bases from V and 0 bases from J, with 15 bases in between. The CDR3 sequence is 16 residues long.

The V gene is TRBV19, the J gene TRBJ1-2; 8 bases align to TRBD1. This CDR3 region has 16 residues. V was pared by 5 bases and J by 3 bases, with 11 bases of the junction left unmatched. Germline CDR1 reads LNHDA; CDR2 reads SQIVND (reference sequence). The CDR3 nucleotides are TGTGCCAGTAGTCTCTCTGGACAGGGCAGATACTATGGCTACACCTTC. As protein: CASSLSGQGRYYGYTF.

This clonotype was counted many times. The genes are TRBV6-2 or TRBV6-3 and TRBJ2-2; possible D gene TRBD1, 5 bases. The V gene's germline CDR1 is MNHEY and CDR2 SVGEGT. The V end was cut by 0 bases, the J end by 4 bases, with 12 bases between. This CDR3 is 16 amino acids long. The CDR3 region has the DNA TGTGCCAGCAGTTACTCGAGTACAGGCCCCACCGGGGAGCTGTTTTTT. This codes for CASSYSSTGPTGELFF.

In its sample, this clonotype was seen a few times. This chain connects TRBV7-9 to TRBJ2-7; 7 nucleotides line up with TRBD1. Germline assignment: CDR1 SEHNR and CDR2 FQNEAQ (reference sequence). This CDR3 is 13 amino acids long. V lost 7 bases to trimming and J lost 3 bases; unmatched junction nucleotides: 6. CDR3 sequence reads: CASNQGDSYEQYF. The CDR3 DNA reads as TGTGCCAGCAACCAGGGGGATAGCTACGAGCAGTACTTC.